This T cell receptor beta chain was obtained from a study of T cells in localized non-small cell lung cancer. The CDR3 sequence is 15 residues long. The junction had 10 bases not matched to a gene; V was cut back by 8 bases and J by 5 bases. CDR1 LNHDA and CDR2 SQIVND come from the germline V gene (reference sequence). Study-level findings and limits: Of the top 100 tumor clones, median roughly 60 were in adjacent lung, approximately 28 among its top 100. Because researchers sequenced only one region of the tumor, heterogeneity is still possible. Uninvolved adjacent lung had the highest recorded T cell clonality, with tumor below it. Blood T cell density predicted longer survival; adjacent-lung clonality, shorter.

As regards this clone: Its antigen is undetermined.

Profiled with immunoSEQ multiplex PCR; TCRdb holds only in-frame clones, not every one. In the table there are fewer than 20,000 clones, 91% of which are singletons. The receptor was isolated from a woman aged 35-75 years with stage I lung adenocarcinoma. This chain joins TRBV19 and TRBJ1-1; TRBD1 matches 11 bases. The sample was peripheral blood, taken before any cancer treatment. This CDR3 reads CASQAGTGGGTEAFF. The CDR3 DNA follows: TGTGCCAGTCAAGCCGGGACAGGGGGGGGAACTGAAGCTTTCTTT.